The sequence of this T cell receptor (beta chain) was determined in a study of blood T cell repertoires in COVID-19. Study background: Material from acute and convalescent COVID-19 was sourced from the United States, Italy and Spain.

Germline V lookup: CDR1 LGHDT, CDR2 YNNKEL (reference sequence). V lost 6 bases and J 6 bases, leaving 14 bases between the germline ends. This CDR3 is built from 13 residues. Authors' analysis steps: Amplification from reference gene primers served as the basis for estimated nucleated cell counts. Sequenced by immunoSEQ multiplex PCR; TCRdb stores in-frame clones only, minus some. The V and J calls and clone size come from that table; D and trimming were worked out from the DNA. The table records 250,000 to 300,000 clones, roughly 89% of them present only once. The rearrangement links TRBV3-1 (or the pseudogene TRBV3-2) to TRBJ1-1; D is unresolved. The clonotype originates from a woman in her forties who had recovered from COVID-19. Sequencing was done on a sample of peripheral blood. The CDR3, as DNA: TGTGCCAGCAGTATCGGAGGCCCGTCTGAAGCTTTCTTT. Its translation: CASSIGGPSEAFF.